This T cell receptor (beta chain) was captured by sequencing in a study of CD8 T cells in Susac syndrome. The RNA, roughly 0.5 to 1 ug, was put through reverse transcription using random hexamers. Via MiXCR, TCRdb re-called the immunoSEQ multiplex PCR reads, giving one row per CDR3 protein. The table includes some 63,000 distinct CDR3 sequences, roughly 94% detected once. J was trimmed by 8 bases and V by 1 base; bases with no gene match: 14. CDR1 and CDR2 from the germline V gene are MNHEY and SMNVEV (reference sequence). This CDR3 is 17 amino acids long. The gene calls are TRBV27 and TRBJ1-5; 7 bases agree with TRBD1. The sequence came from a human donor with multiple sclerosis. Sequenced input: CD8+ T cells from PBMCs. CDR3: CASSLLGGAGVVEPQHF. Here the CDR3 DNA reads TGTGCCAGCAGTTTATTAGGGGGCGCTGGGGTTGTAGAGCCCCAGCATTTT.